The present TCR beta chain was sequenced within a study of early T cells in non-severe SARS-CoV-2 infection (dated by TCRdb to the early 2020s). Describing the broader study: Because TCR sequencing was done on bulk RNA from unsorted whole blood, the alpha and beta chains could not be paired. Overall study outcomes, separate from this receptor: Matching against VDJdb was skewed toward anti-spike CD8 responses, likely underestimated virus-specific expansions, and missed private and CD4 specificities.

This clonotype was observed a few times. The antigen this receptor binds is unknown. No base-level quality is on record; no much larger clone is a single base apart. A case-control design nested within a healthcare worker cohort in London, UK, was used, with weekly nasopharyngeal swab PCR tests and blood sampling performed. Between 23 and 31 March 2020, the week of the UK lockdown, healthcare workers were enrolled and then followed up weekly for as long as 16 weeks. V sheds 2 bases and J sheds 1 base, leaving 9 bases between their ends. From the germline V gene (reference sequence), CDR1 is SGHNT and CDR2 is YYREEE. Including cysteine and phenylalanine, the CDR3 has 14 amino acids. Just the 42-base CDR3 DNA is kept, in frame starting at base 1. The library was made by 5' RACE. This sample was sequenced with a NextSeq 500. Unique molecular identifiers were attached to individual cDNA molecules in the TCR library protocol so that sequencing error and PCR bias could be corrected. Both TCR alpha and beta chains were sequenced, and tight co-correlation was observed between alpha and beta sequence abundances in each sample. The source study handled its data this way. Decombinator V4 was used to annotate the V gene, J gene and CDR3 of the TCR sequences. Expanded TCRs were defined as changing significantly between any two time points under a Poisson model with p below 0.0001. TCR abundances were normalised to the total number of TCRs sequenced in each sample and reported as counts per million. TRAV1-2 paired with TRAJ12, TRAJ20 or TRAJ33 defined MAIT TCRs, while TRAV10 paired with TRAJ18 defined iNKT TCRs. VDJdb, accessed on 1 November 2021, was searched for TCRs annotated for CMV, EBV and SARS-CoV-2, and TCRs annotated for more than one antigen were excluded. The public sequencing data were trimmed at Q25 with fastp and processed into clonotypes with MiXCR by TCRdb, which kept only in-frame beta chains. Rows with a matching CDR3 protein are joined into one entry that keeps the most common DNA and genes. The V and J calls, along with clone size, are taken from TCRdb and not from the paper's own processing. This sample comprises about 60,000 distinct CDR3 sequences, around 12% of them detected only once. The ten largest make up 3% to 4.5% of the sample.

The source is an adult who was a healthcare worker with PCR-confirmed SARS-CoV-2 infection or an uninfected control (not recorded which). The specimen was whole blood. This sequence uses TRBV5-4 and TRBJ1-1; the D gene is unclear. DNA sequence: TGTGCCAGCAGCTTAACAGCTACGAACACTGAAGCTTTCTTT. Its coded protein is CASSLTATNTEAFF. Full variable domain (CDR3 extended with the reference TRBV5-4 and TRBJ1-1 proteins): ETGVTQSPTHLIKTRGQQVTLRCSSQSGHNTVSWYQQALGQGPQFIFQYYREEENGRGNFPPRFSGLQFPNYSSELNVNALELDDSALYLCASSLTATNTEAFFGQGTRLTVV.